What follows are 32 T cell receptor beta chains derived from one specimen sequenced in a study of sequential checkpoint blockade in melanoma. Specified treatment: randomized to nivolumab then ipilimumab (arm A) or the reverse (arm B). The repertoire was sequenced with immunoSEQ multiplex PCR; TCRdb's copy has only in-frame clones and lacks some. The table includes roughly 3,000 clones, 18% detected once. The sample was tumor tissue (inferred from file names), taken from a patient given nivolumab and ipilimumab in sequence. These TCRs come from a human donor with melanoma.

The rearrangement joins TRBV14 to TRBJ1-1; TRBD1 matches at 7 bases. Trimming at V came to 6 bases and at J to 4 bases, leaving 11 bases not matched to a gene. CDR1 SGHDN and CDR2 FVKESK come from the germline V gene. The CDR3 consists of 15 residues. CDR3 amino acids: CASSSTRQGGTEAFF. CDR3 bases: TGTGCCAGCAGTTCGACTCGACAGGGCGGCACTGAAGCTTTCTTT.

This clone was recorded a few times. The chain has TRBV6-8 and TRBJ1-2, with TRBD1 identical over 9 bases. The CDR3 is 15 amino acids. CDR1 is MNHGY and CDR2 is SAAAGT in the germline V gene. Trimming at V came to 5 bases and at J to 4 bases, leaving 8 bases not matched to a gene. As DNA, the CDR3 is TGTGCCAGCAGTGCGGACAGGACAGGGGCCTATGGCTACACCTTC. Its translation is CASSADRTGAYGYTF.

This chain joins TRBV5-1 and TRBJ2-6; a possible D gene is TRBD1 (6 bases). Trimming cost V 4 bases and J 1 base, with 15 bases left between them. Looked up from germline, CDR1 is SGHRS and CDR2 is YFSETQ. The CDR3 covers 17 residues. CDR3 coding DNA: TGCGCCAGCAGCCCGCTGACAGGCGGGTCTGGGGCCAACGTCCTGACTTTC. Protein product: CASSPLTGGSGANVLTF.

The chain carries TRBV6-8 and TRBJ1-5; TRBD1 matches 7 bases. The J segment lost 3 bases and the V segment lost 6 bases, leaving 8 bases of the junction unmatched. CDR3 size: 15 residues. CDR1 and CDR2 from the germline V gene are MNHGY and SAAAGT. CDR3 DNA sequence: TGTGCCAGCAGCCCACGGACAGGTTTCAATCAGCCCCAGCATTTT. Its protein product is CASSPRTGFNQPQHF.

The J gene is TRBJ2-3, the V gene TRBV11-3, with D possibly matching TRBD2 (6 bases). Germline values: CDR1 SGHNT, CDR2 YENEEA. V lost 1 base and J 4 bases, leaving 9 bases between the germline ends. The CDR3 runs to 14 residues. The CDR3 DNA follows: TGTGCCAGCAGCTTAGTTCCGGGGGCAGATACGCAGTATTTT. It encodes CASSLVPGADTQYF.

This chain uses TRBV19 with TRBJ1-2, with D uncertain. Per the germline V gene, CDR1 is LNHDA and CDR2 is SQIVND (reference sequence). CDR3 size: 13 residues. Trimming left V 3 bases short and J 4 bases short, with 9 bases between. The CDR3 DNA reads TGTGCCAGTAGTATTATCGGAATCTATGGCTACACCTTC. This encodes CASSIIGIYGYTF.

This clone showed up just a few times. The CDR3 loop is CASSGIHSGANVLTF. The CDR3 region has the DNA TGTGCCAGTAGTGGCATCCACTCTGGGGCCAACGTCCTGACTTTC. This chain links TRBV19 with TRBJ2-6; D is unresolved. The CDR3 has 15 residues. Germline lookup yields CDR1 LNHDA and CDR2 SQIVND (reference sequence). V shed 5 bases and J shed 0 bases, with 8 bases lying between them. Together with reference TRBV19 and TRBJ2-6, the CDR3 gives the full variable domain: DGGITQSPKYLFRKEGQNVTLSCEQNLNHDAMYWYRQDPGQGLRLIYYSQIVNDFQKGDIAEGYSVSREKKESFPLTVTSAQKNPTAFYLCASSGIHSGANVLTFGAGSRLTVL.

This chain uses TRBV6-8 with TRBJ1-1, with unresolved D. Per the germline V gene, CDR1 is MNHGY and CDR2 is SAAAGT. V was cut by 7 bases and J by 1 base, with 13 bases left in between. The CDR3 is 14 residues long. The CDR3 nucleotides are TGTGCCAGCACCTGGCGGGTGGCGAACACTGAAGCTTTCTTT. Translation: CASTWRVANTEAFF.

This clone was counted only a few times. This chain links TRBV11-3 with TRBJ2-1, with a possible D match to TRBD2 (7 bases). Trimming pared 5 bases from V and 4 bases from J, leaving 15 bases between. CDR1 and CDR2 (germline): SGHNT, YENEEA. CDR3 length equals 15 residues. The CDR3 reads CASSLGGARYNEQFF. As DNA, the CDR3 is TGTGCCAGCAGCCTTGGGGGGGCGAGATACAATGAGCAGTTCTTC.

The chain employs TRBV28 and TRBJ1-5; D gene ambiguous. Germline CDR1 MDHEN, CDR2 SYDVKM. V lost 7 bases and J lost 7, with 17 bases in between. The CDR3 runs to 14 residues. The CDR3 region is CASNLLGLGQPQHF. The CDR3 bases are TGTGCCAGCAATCTATTGGGGTTAGGGCAGCCCCAGCATTTT.

This clone has only a few counts. The rearrangement joins TRBV10-2 to TRBJ1-6, with a possible D match to TRBD1 (5 bases). Germline CDR1 WSHSY, CDR2 SAAADI. Trimming took off 4 bases at V and 8 bases at J, with 12 bases between the two ends. CDR3 length equals 14 residues. The CDR3 coding sequence is TGCGCCAGCAGTGTTGCCAGGGAAGATTCACCCCTCCACTTT. Its protein product is CASSVAREDSPLHF.

This clone has a handful of counts. CDR3: CASSFVGRTAYNEQFF. CDR3 nucleotide sequence: TGTGCCAGCAGCTTCGTGGGGCGGACGGCCTACAATGAGCAGTTCTTC. The J gene is TRBJ2-1, the V gene TRBV28, with a tentative D call TRBD1 (5 bases). The CDR3 extends over 16 amino acids. The V end lost 6 bases, the J end lost 2 bases, and 17 bases lay between the germline ends. Germline V gives CDR1 MDHEN, CDR2 SYDVKM. Looking up the rest from reference TRBV28 and TRBJ2-1 gives the full variable domain: DVKVTQSSRYLVKRTGEKVFLECVQDMDHENMFWYRQDPGLGLRLIYFSYDVKMKEKGDIPEGYSVSREKKERFSLILESASTNQTSMYLCASSFVGRTAYNEQFFGPGTRLTVL.

The sample holds many counts of this clone. The chain couples TRBV11-3 to TRBJ1-5, with TRBD1 matching 8 bases. This CDR3 has 15 residues. Germline CDR1 SGHNT, CDR2 YENEEA. J gave up 0 bases and V 3 bases, and 1 base lay outside the gene matches. Here the CDR3 DNA reads TGTGCCAGCAGCTTGGACAGGGTTAGCAATCAGCCCCAGCATTTT. This translates into CASSLDRVSNQPQHF.

V usage is TRBV19 and J usage is TRBJ2-2; maybe TRBD1 (6 bases). V was pared by 3 bases and J by 6 bases, with 11 bases between. The CDR3 totals 14 residues. Germline values: CDR1 LNHDA, CDR2 SQIVND (reference sequence). CDR3 sequence reads: CASSINRAAGELFF. As DNA, the CDR3 is TGTGCCAGTAGTATTAACAGGGCGGCCGGGGAGCTGTTTTTT.

This clone is labeled medium-sized. CDR3 nucleotides: TGTGCCAGCAGCCGCACTTCAGCGGGGGGGGTCTACGAGCAGTACGTC. Its protein is CASSRTSAGGVYEQYV. V and J are TRBV11-3 and TRBJ2-7; 10 nucleotides line up with TRBD2. Germline loops: CDR1 SGHNT, CDR2 YENEEA. V trimming: 5 bases; J trimming: 3 bases; junction bases outside the gene matches: 10. This CDR3 is 16 amino acids long.

This clone was detected a few times. The genes are TRBV7-6 and TRBJ1-1, with D perhaps matching TRBD1 (5 bases). Trimming shortened V by 2 bases and J by 5 bases, and 15 bases separated the two germline ends. The CDR3 extends over 15 amino acids. The germline V gene has CDR1 SGHVS and CDR2 FNYEAQ. The CDR3 loop reads CASSLWGGMGTEAFF. The CDR3 nucleotides read TGTGCCAGCAGCTTATGGGGGGGGATGGGGACTGAAGCTTTCTTT.

J is TRBJ1-5 and V is TRBV18; 8 nucleotides align to TRBD1. CDR1 and CDR2 (germline): KGHSH, LQKENI. CDR3 length: 16 amino acids. The V gene end was trimmed by 4 bases and the J gene end by 0 bases; junction bases not matched to a gene: 5. CDR3 bases: TGTGCCAGCTCACTCGCAACAGGGGGTAGCAATCAGCCCCAGCATTTT. Residues: CASSLATGGSNQPQHF.

Sample share makes this clone medium-sized (0.01 to 0.1%). This chain uses TRBV9 with TRBJ2-6; tentatively, D is TRBD2 (5 bases). The germline V gene encodes CDR1 SGDLS and CDR2 YYNGEE. Trimming stripped 3 bases from V and 2 bases from J, with 9 bases between. This CDR3 comprises 15 residues. CDR3: CASSAHGAGANVLTF. The CDR3 bases are TGTGCCAGCAGCGCCCACGGGGCTGGGGCCAACGTCCTGACTTTC.

The rearrangement links TRBV5-1 to TRBJ2-5; 7 nucleotides align to TRBD1. Germline CDR1 SGHRS, CDR2 YFSETQ. Unmatched junction bases numbered 4, after V lost 4 bases and J lost 1 base. The CDR3 contains 14 residues. The CDR3 nucleotides are TGCGCCAGCAGCCCCGGGACAGCCCAAGAGACCCAGTACTTC. Translating it yields CASSPGTAQETQYF.

This clone showed up just a few times. V is TRBV6-8 and J is TRBJ1-6; 7 bases fit TRBD1. The CDR3 spans 15 residues. The germline CDR1 and CDR2 sequences are MNHGY and SAAAGT. With V trimmed by 5 bases and J by 4 bases, 5 bases remained unmatched. The CDR3 reads CASSQQGIYNSPLHF. CDR3 in DNA: TGTGCCAGCAGTCAACAGGGGATTTATAATTCACCCCTCCACTTT.

This clone was counted at least ten times. This chain joins TRBV11-3 and TRBJ2-5; TRBD2 aligns across 15 bases. Per germline, CDR1 SGHNT and CDR2 YENEEA. V trimming: 5 bases; J trimming: 5 bases; junction bases outside the gene matches: 15. The CDR3 is 19 amino acids. The CDR3 loop reads CASSQVASGTSGGRETQYF. For the CDR3, the DNA is TGTGCCAGCAGCCAAGTCGCGTCCGGGACTAGCGGGGGGAGGGAGACCCAGTACTTC. Full variable domain (outside the CDR3, taken from reference TRBV11-3 and TRBJ2-5): EAGVVQSPRYKIIEKKQPVAFWCNPISGHNTLYWYLQNLGQGPELLIRYENEEAVDDSQLPKDRFSAERLKGVDSTLKIQPAELGDSAVYLCASSQVASGTSGGRETQYFGPGTRLLVL.

The CDR3 DNA sequence: TGTGCCAGCCAACGCACAGGGGGCAATTTAAACACCATATATTTT. This gives the protein CASQRTGGNLNTIYF. V usage is TRBV19 and J usage is TRBJ1-3; 9 positions agree with TRBD1. Unmatched junction bases numbered 12, after V lost 9 bases and J lost 6 bases. Germline V gives CDR1 LNHDA, CDR2 SQIVND (reference sequence). This CDR3 has 15 amino acids.

This chain joins TRBV11-3 and TRBJ2-7, with unresolved D. V gave up 5 bases and J gave up 5 bases, with 16 bases separating them. CDR3 length: 14 residues. CDR1 and CDR2 (germline): SGHNT, YENEEA. This CDR3 is CASSPRQGFNEQYF. The CDR3 coding sequence is TGTGCCAGCAGCCCAAGGCAAGGGTTCAACGAGCAGTACTTC.

This sequence joins TRBV6-8 and TRBJ1-6; 9 nucleotides align to TRBD1. The length of the CDR3 is 14 residues. V gave up 6 bases and J gave up 10 bases; unmatched junction bases: 7. Germline CDR1 is MNHGY and CDR2 is SAAAGT. In DNA, the CDR3 is TGTGCCAGCAGGAAGGGACAGGGTGGGTCACCCCTCCACTTT. Translated: CASRKGQGGSPLHF.

This clone came up many times. The chain combines TRBV4-1 with TRBJ1-6, with D unresolved. The V and J ends lost 3 bases and 11 bases respectively, with 17 bases between them. The CDR3 contains 15 residues. The V gene's germline CDR1 is MGHRA and CDR2 YSYEKL. CDR3 nucleotide sequence: TGCGCCAGCAGCCAGGGATCGCAAGTCCTAACACCCCTCCACTTT. Encoded protein: CASSQGSQVLTPLHF.

This clone was counted between two and nine times. CDR3 sequence (DNA): TGTGCCAGCAGTTCAGAATACAGGGGGGGCACTGAAGCTTTCTTT. Amino acids: CASSSEYRGGTEAFF. This chain links TRBV6-8 with TRBJ1-1; 8 bases line up with TRBD1. The germline CDR1 and CDR2 sequences are MNHGY and SAAAGT. Trimming at V came to 4 bases and at J to 4 bases, leaving 8 bases not matched to a gene. There are 15 residues in the CDR3.

This clone showed up just a few times. The CDR3 loop is CASSFRVAFFQPQHF. The DNA for the CDR3 is TGTGCCAGCAGCTTCAGGGTGGCTTTTTTTCAGCCCCAGCATTTT. The chain recombines TRBV28 with TRBJ1-5; the D gene is possibly TRBD1 (5 bases). The germline V gene encodes CDR1 MDHEN and CDR2 SYDVKM. There are 15 residues in the CDR3. V lost 6 bases and J 6 bases, leaving 18 bases between the germline ends.

This clone is large within its sample. The V and J genes are TRBV28 and TRBJ1-5, with TRBD1 identical over 9 bases. The ends lost 6 bases at V and 5 bases at J; junction bases unmatched: 8. CDR1 MDHEN and CDR2 SYDVKM come from the germline V gene. The CDR3 sequence is 15 residues long. CDR3 sequence reads: CASRPTGGLYQPQHF. DNA for the CDR3: TGTGCCAGCAGACCGACAGGGGGGCTTTATCAGCCCCAGCATTTT. Drawing the rest from reference TRBV28 and TRBJ1-5, the complete variable domain is DVKVTQSSRYLVKRTGEKVFLECVQDMDHENMFWYRQDPGLGLRLIYFSYDVKMKEKGDIPEGYSVSREKKERFSLILESASTNQTSMYLCASRPTGGLYQPQHFGDGTRLSIL.

The chain recombines TRBV11-3 with TRBJ1-2; D perhaps matches TRBD1 (5 bases). CDR3 length equals 14 residues. Germline CDR1 is SGHNT and CDR2 is YENEEA. With 5 bases removed from V and 8 bases from J, the gap between germline ends came to 18 bases. The CDR3 DNA follows: TGTGCCAGCAGCCCGACAGCTTGGGGAGGGGGCTACACCTTC. Encoded protein: CASSPTAWGGGYTF. Based on the CDR3 plus reference TRBV11-3 and TRBJ1-2, the full variable domain is EAGVVQSPRYKIIEKKQPVAFWCNPISGHNTLYWYLQNLGQGPELLIRYENEEAVDDSQLPKDRFSAERLKGVDSTLKIQPAELGDSAVYLCASSPTAWGGGYTFGSGTRLTVV.

This clone has just a few counts. The chain couples TRBV9 to TRBJ2-1; the D is unclear. The V gene's germline CDR1 is SGDLS and CDR2 YYNGEE. The CDR3 totals 12 residues. V lost 5 bases to trimming and J lost 5 bases, with 8 bases between them. CDR3 sequence (DNA): TGTGCCAGCAGTGTGTCGAACAATGAGCAGTTCTTC. Translating it yields CASSVSNNEQFF.

This clone has ten or more counts. The chain combines TRBV9 with TRBJ2-3, with D perhaps being TRBD1 or TRBD2 (5 bases each). The CDR3 contains 12 residues. V dropped 4 bases and J dropped 6 bases, with 9 bases sitting between them. The germline CDR1 and CDR2 sequences are SGDLS and YYNGEE. In DNA form, the CDR3 reads TGTGCCAGCAGCTCTTGGGGGGATACGCAGTATTTT. Amino acid sequence: CASSSWGDTQYF.

V is TRBV14 and J is TRBJ1-4, with no clear D. Trimming stripped 4 bases from V and 4 bases from J, with 13 bases between. The CDR3 consists of 15 residues. CDR1 SGHDN and CDR2 FVKESK come from the germline V gene. The CDR3 protein is CASSRLQRLNEKLFF. CDR3 DNA sequence: TGTGCCAGCAGCCGCCTTCAGCGACTTAATGAAAAACTGTTTTTT.